The T cell receptor beta chain described here comes from a study of T cell repertoires in cytomegalovirus infection. For the study at large: CMV infection plus the matching HLA type was flagged by public TCR beta signatures.

Findings and caveats of the study: HLA-C-restricted CMV clonotypes gave the most frequent clonotype in two of eight donors.

This clonotype appeared many times. Its antigen is unknown. TCRdb re-called the reads with MiXCR, one entry per CDR3 protein. Here the sample spans approximately 110,000 distinct CDR3 sequences, more than 30% being singletons. This clonotype originated in a human donor in good health (CMV status not recorded). Some clones in this sample may be carry-over from other donors' samples. The specimen comprised CD8+ T cells from cultured PBMCs, sampled from culture after CMV antigen stimulation.

DNA for the CDR3: TGTGCCAGCAGTCGAGGGACAGCAACTAGCACAGATACGCAGTATTTT. This translates into CASSRGTATSTDTQYF. V gene TRBV28 combines with J gene TRBJ2-3, with 7 nucleotides matching TRBD1. This CDR3 has 16 residues. The V gene's germline CDR1 is MDHEN and CDR2 SYDVKM. The V gene end was trimmed by 5 bases and the J gene end by 0 bases; junction bases not matched to a gene: 8.